This is a list of T cell receptor beta chains from one sample in a study of T-cell reconstitution after alpha-beta-depleted transplantation in children. Each CDR3 protein gets one entry after TCRdb re-called the PCR reads with MiXCR. Here the sample spans approximately 500,000 distinct CDR3 sequences, more than 20% being singletons. The sample here was PBMCs, taken before TCRalphabeta/CD19-depleted stem cell transplant. The source is a boy under two years old with Wiskott-Aldrich syndrome, due to receive a stem cell transplant. The conserved cysteine and the conserved F or W are not part of the CDR3 here.

>TRBJ2-1|TRBV5-1
ASSLTPSGRAKSEQF
>TRBJ2-5|TRBV12-3/TRBV12-4
ASSFAGTPVY
>TRBJ2-5|TRBV20-1
SARWGAYQETQY
>TRBJ1-2|TRBV12-3/TRBV12-4
ASSLGGTHNYGYT
>TRBJ1-5|TRBV10-3
AISESIRGKSPQPQH
>TRBJ2-1|TRBV18
ASSKGLGGYNEQF
>TRBJ2-1|TRBV28
ASSLFREGVNEQF
>TRBJ1-1|TRBV2
ASTSDSTEAF
>TRBJ2-1|TRBV5-5
ASRAGTLGLSEQF
>TRBJ2-3|TRBV27
ASSLYGLKVKPSTDTQY
>TRBJ1-1|TRBV10-3
AITAEAMNTEAF
>TRBJ2-7|TRBV5-1
ASSLGPLGGNEQY
>TRBJ2-1|TRBV20-1
SARRLQGIGDNEQF
>TRBJ2-7|TRBV5-1
ASSEGQPYEQY
>TRBJ1-2|TRBV3-1
ASSQDMTGGDYGYT
>TRBJ2-3|TRBV11-2
ASSSGGGAGSTDTQY
>TRBJ2-3|TRBV27
ASRRGGGRADTQY
>TRBJ2-3|TRBV5-1
ASRSSAGGLTDTQY
>TRBJ2-1|TRBV5-1
ASSASGLPPYEQF
>TRBJ2-1|TRBV4-1
ASSQDSGTPNEQF
>TRBJ1-2|TRBV3-1
ASSQGGLGYT
>TRBJ1-2|TRBV5-1
ASSSILQGTGNYGYT
>TRBJ2-5|TRBV2
ASRGVRIIKTQY
>TRBJ2-5|TRBV4-1
ASSQEVPGWYVVSVGGETQY
>TRBJ2-1|TRBV7-9
ASSPHWRTSNEQF
>TRBJ1-1|TRBV5-5
ASSQTGVGATEAF
>TRBJ1-5|TRBV30
AWSVGSPNQPQH
>TRBJ1-1|TRBV27
ASSISTNTEAF
>TRBJ2-3|TRBV20-1
SASNTDTQY
>TRBJ1-6|TRBV28
ASSYGGGRSYNSPLH
>TRBJ2-5|TRBV7-2
ASSLFAGGPQETQY
>TRBJ2-7|TRBV11-2
ASSLDRGYPTAYEQY
>TRBJ2-1|TRBV29-1
SVGRGIEQF
>TRBJ1-5|TRBV5-1
ASRTGTGVNQPQH
>TRBJ1-6|TRBV4-1
ASSQERGLNSPLH
>TRBJ2-3|TRBV5-1
ASRADGGTDTQY
>TRBJ2-7|TRBV29-1
SVEGPRLYEQY
>TRBJ2-1|TRBV24-1
ATSDPSTRNEQF